Shown below are 5 T cell receptor beta chains from a single sample sequenced in a study of control samples from healthy donors and cancer patients. Measured with immunoSEQ multiplex PCR; TCRdb has only the in-frame clones, and not every one. The repertoire holds roughly 74,000 clones, roughly 93% seen once, with 4.8% in the top ten. Input material: blood. The receptors were sampled from a woman between 18 and 29 years old in good health.

The chain combines TRBV28 with TRBJ1-3; D is unclear. The CDR3 runs 14 residues. The V and J ends lost 6 bases and 4 bases respectively, with 13 bases between them. Germline loops: CDR1 MDHEN, CDR2 SYDVKM. The chain's CDR3 is CASRDSMDGNTIYF. CDR3 in DNA: TGTGCCAGCAGGGATTCTATGGACGGAAACACCATATATTTT.

The CDR3 nucleotides are TGTGCCAGCAGCCATTTCGAACAGGGCCCTGGAAACACCATATATTTT. This codes for CASSHFEQGPGNTIYF. V and J are TRBV7-8 and TRBJ1-3; the D gene is possibly TRBD1 (6 bases). V gave up 5 bases and J gave up 2 bases, with 16 bases separating them. The germline V gene encodes CDR1 SGHVS and CDR2 FQNEAQ. There are 16 residues in the CDR3.

The chain joins TRBV19 to TRBJ1-1, with D hard to call. In germline, CDR1 is LNHDA, CDR2 SQIVND (reference sequence). V was shortened by 3 bases and J by 3 bases, with 20 bases between the two germline ends. This CDR3 spans 17 amino acids. CDR3 nucleotides: TGTGCCAGTAGTATTTCTAGATCGGAGCTGAAGGACACTGAAGCTTTCTTT. Translation gives CASSISRSELKDTEAFF.

V usage is TRBV27 and J usage is TRBJ1-2, with unresolved D. This CDR3 has 13 amino acids. Trimming shortened V by 3 bases and J by 2 bases, and 7 bases separated the two germline ends. Looked up from germline, CDR1 is MNHEY and CDR2 is SMNVEV (reference sequence). In DNA form, the CDR3 reads TGTGCCAGCAGTTTCCGCGAAAACTATGGCTACACCTTC. Translating gives CASSFRENYGYTF.

The rearrangement joins TRBV3-1 (or the pseudogene TRBV3-2) to TRBJ1-5; D gene uncertain. The V end was cut by 4 bases, the J end by 7 bases, with 14 bases between. The length of the CDR3 is 14 residues. Germline CDR1 and CDR2: LGHDT and YNNKEL (reference sequence). As DNA, the CDR3 is TGTGCCAGCAGCCCACGCTTGCTGGGACAGCCCCAGCATTTT. Protein: CASSPRLLGQPQHF.